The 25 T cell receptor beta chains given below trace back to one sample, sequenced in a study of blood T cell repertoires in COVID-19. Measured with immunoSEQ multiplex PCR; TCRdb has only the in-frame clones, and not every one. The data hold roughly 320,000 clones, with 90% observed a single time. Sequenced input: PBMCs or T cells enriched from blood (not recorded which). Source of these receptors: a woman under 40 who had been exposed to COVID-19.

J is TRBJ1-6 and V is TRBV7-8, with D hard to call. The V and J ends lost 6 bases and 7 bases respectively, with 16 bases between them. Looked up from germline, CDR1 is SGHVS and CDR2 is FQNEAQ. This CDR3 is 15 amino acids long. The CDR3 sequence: CASSEDSAGNSPLHF. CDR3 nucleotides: TGTGCCAGCAGTGAGGACTCCGCGGGGAATTCACCCCTCCACTTT. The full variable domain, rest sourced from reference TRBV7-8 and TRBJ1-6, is GAGVSQSPRYKVAKRGQDVALRCDPISGHVSLFWYQQALGQGPEFLTYFQNEAQLDKSGLPSDRFFAERPEGSVSTLKIQRTQQEDSAVYLCASSEDSAGNSPLHFGNGTRLTVT.

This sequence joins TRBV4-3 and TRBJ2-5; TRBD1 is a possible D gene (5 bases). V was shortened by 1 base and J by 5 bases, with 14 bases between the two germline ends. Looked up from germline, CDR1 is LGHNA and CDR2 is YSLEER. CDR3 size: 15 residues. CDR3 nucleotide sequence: TGCGCCAGCAGCCAAGGTTTTTGGGGCCGGGAGACCCAGTACTTC. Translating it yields CASSQGFWGRETQYF.

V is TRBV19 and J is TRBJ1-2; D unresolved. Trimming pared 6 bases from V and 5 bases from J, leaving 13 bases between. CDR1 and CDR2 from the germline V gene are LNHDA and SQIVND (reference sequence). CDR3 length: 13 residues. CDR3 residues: CASSDNPSYGYTF. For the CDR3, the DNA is TGTGCCAGTAGCGACAACCCTTCTTATGGCTACACCTTC.

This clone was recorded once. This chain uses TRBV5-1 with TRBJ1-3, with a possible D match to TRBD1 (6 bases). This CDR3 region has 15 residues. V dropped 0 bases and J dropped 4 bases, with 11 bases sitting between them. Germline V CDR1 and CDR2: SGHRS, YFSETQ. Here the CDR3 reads CASSLAGQRGNTIYF. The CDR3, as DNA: TGCGCCAGCAGCTTGGCCGGACAGCGCGGAAACACCATATATTTT.

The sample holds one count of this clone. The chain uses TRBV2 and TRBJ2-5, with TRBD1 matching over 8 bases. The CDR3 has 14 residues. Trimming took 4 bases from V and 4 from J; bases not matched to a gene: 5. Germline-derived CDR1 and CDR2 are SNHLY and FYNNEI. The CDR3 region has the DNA TGTGCCAGCAGTGCACAGGGGGGTAGAGAGACCCAGTACTTC. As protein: CASSAQGGRETQYF.

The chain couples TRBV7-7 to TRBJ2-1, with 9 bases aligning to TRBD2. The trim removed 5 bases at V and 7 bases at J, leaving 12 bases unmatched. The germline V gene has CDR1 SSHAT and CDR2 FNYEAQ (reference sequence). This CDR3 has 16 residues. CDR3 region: CASSPPVAGVSNEQFF. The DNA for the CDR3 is TGTGCCAGCAGCCCGCCCGTAGCGGGGGTTAGTAATGAGCAGTTCTTC.

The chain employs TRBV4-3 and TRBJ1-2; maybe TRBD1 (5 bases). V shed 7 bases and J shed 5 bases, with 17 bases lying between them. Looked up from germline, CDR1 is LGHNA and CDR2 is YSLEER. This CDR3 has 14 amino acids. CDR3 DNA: TGCGCCAGCACTCTGAGGCGGGGCTCGTATGGCTACACCTTC. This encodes CASTLRRGSYGYTF.

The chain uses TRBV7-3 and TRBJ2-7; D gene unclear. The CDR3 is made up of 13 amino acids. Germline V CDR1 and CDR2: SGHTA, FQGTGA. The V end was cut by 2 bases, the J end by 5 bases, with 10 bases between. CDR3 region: CASSLRPSDEQYF. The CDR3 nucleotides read TGTGCCAGCAGCTTACGCCCAAGCGACGAGCAGTACTTC. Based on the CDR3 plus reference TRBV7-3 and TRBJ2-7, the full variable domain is GAGVSQTPSNKVTEKGKYVELRCDPISGHTALYWYRQSLGQGPEFLIYFQGTGAADDSGLPNDRFFAVRPEGSVSTLKIQRTERGDSAVYLCASSLRPSDEQYFGPGTRLTVT.

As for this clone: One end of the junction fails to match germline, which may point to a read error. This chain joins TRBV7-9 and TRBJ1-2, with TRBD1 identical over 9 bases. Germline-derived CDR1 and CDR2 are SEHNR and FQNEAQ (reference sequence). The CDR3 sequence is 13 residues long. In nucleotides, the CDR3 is TGTGCCAGCAGCCCTGGACAGGGGCCACCACGGTCCTTC. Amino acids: CASSPGQGPPRSF.

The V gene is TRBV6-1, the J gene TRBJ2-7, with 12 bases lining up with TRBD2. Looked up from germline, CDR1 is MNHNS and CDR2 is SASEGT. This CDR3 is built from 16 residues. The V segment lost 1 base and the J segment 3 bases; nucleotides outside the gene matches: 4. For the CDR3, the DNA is TGTGCCAGCAGTGAAGGGACTAGCGGGGATGTCTACGAGCAGTACTTC. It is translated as CASSEGTSGDVYEQYF.

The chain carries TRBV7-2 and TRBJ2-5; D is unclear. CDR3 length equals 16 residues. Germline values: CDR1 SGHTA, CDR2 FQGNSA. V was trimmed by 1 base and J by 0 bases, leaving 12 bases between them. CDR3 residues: CASSLERNLYQETQYF. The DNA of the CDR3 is TGTGCCAGCAGCTTAGAGCGCAACTTGTACCAAGAGACCCAGTACTTC.

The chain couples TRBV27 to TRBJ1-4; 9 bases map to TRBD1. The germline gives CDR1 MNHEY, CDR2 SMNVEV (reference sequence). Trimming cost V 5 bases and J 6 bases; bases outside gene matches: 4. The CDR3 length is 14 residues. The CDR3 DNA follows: TGTGCCAGCAGTGCCCGGGACAGGGATGAAAAACTGTTTTTT. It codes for CASSARDRDEKLFF.

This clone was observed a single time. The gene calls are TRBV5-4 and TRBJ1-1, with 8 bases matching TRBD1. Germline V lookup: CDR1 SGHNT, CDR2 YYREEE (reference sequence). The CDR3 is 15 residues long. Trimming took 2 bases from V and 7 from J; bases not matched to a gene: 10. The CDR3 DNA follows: TGTGCCAGCAGCTTAGGAGCAGGGGGCTTAGATGAAGCTTTCTTT. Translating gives CASSLGAGGLDEAFF.

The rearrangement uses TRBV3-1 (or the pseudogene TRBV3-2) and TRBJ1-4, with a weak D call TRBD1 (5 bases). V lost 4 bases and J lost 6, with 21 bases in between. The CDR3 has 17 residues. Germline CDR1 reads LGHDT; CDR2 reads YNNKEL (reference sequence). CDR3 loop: CASSPGMGRSEDEKLFF. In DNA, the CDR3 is TGTGCCAGCAGCCCGGGTATGGGGCGCAGTGAGGATGAAAAACTGTTTTTT.

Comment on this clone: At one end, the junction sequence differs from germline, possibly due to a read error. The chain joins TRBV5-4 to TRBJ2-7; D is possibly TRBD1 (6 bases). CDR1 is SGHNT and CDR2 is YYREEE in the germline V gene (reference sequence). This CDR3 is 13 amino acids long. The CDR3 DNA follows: TGTGCCAGCAGCGGGGTGGTGGGGACACCCCAACACTTC. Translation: CASSGVVGTPQHF. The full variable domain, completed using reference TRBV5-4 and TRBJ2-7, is ETGVTQSPTHLIKTRGQQVTLRCSSQSGHNTVSWYQQALGQGPQFIFQYYREEENGRGNFPPRFSGLQFPNYSSELNVNALELDDSALYLCASSGVVGTPQHFGPGTRLTVT.

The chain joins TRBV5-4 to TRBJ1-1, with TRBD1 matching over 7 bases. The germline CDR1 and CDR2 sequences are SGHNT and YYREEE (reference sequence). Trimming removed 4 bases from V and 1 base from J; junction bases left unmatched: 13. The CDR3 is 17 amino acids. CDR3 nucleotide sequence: TGTGCCAGCAGCCGGCGATCAACCGGGACAGAGAACACTGAAGCTTTCTTT. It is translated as CASSRRSTGTENTEAFF.

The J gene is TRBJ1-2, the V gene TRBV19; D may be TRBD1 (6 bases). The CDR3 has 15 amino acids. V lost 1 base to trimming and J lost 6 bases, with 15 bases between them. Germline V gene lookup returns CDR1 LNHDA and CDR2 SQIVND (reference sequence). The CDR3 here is CASSIVQGLVDGYTF. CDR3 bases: TGTGCCAGTAGTATAGTTCAGGGGCTTGTTGATGGCTACACCTTC.

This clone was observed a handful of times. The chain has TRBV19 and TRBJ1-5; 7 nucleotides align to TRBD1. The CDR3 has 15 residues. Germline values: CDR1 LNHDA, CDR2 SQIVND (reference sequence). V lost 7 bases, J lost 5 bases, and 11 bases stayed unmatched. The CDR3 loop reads CASTLFSGGHQPQHF. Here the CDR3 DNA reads TGTGCCAGTACCCTTTTCTCAGGGGGACATCAGCCCCAGCATTTT.

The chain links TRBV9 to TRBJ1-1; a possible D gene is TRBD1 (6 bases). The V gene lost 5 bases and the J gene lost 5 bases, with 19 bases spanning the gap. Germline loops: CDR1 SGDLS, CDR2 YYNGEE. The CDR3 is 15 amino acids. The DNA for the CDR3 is TGTGCCAGCAGTGTGACGAATACCGGGACAACTGAAGCTTTCTTT. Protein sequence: CASSVTNTGTTEAFF.

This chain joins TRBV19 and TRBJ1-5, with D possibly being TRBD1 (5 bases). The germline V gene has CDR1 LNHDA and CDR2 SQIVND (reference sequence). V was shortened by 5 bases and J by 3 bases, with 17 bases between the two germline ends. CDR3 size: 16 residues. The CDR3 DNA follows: TGTGCCAGTAGTGCGGCCGCTCGGGGGACCAATCAGCCCCAGCATTTT. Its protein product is CASSAAARGTNQPQHF.

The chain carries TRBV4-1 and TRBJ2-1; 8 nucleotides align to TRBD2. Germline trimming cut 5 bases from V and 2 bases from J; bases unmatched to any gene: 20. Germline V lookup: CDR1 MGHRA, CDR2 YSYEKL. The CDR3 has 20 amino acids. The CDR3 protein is CASSGGGGGRRRGTYNEQFF. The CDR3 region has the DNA TGCGCCAGCAGCGGAGGCGGCGGGGGGCGTCGAAGGGGAACCTACAATGAGCAGTTCTTC.

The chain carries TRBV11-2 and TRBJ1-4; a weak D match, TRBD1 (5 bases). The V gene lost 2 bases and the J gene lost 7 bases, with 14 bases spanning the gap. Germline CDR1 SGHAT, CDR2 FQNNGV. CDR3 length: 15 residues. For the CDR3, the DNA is TGTGCCAGCAGCTTAAGTACGGGTAGGGGTGAAAAACTGTTTTTT. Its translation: CASSLSTGRGEKLFF. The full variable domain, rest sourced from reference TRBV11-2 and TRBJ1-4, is EAGVAQSPRYKIIEKRQSVAFWCNPISGHATLYWYQQILGQGPKLLIQFQNNGVVDDSQLPKDRFSAERLKGVDSTLKIQPAKLEDSAVYLCASSLSTGRGEKLFFGSGTQLSVL.

The CDR3 DNA reads as TGTGCCAGCAGTTATCGATGGACGGAGGGTTACGAGCAGTACTTC. This encodes CASSYRWTEGYEQYF. This chain uses TRBV6-6 with TRBJ2-7, with a weak D call TRBD2 (6 bases). The CDR3 is made up of 15 amino acids. Per the germline V gene, CDR1 is MNHNY and CDR2 is SVGAGI (reference sequence). V lost 3 bases and J lost 4, with 16 bases in between.

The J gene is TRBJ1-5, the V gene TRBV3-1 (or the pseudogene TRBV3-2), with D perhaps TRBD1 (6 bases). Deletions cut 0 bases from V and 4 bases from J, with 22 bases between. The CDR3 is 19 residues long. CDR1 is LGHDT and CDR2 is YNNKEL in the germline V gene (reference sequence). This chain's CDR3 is CASSQDLFKGSGANQPQHF. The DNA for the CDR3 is TGTGCCAGCAGCCAAGATCTGTTCAAGGGTTCAGGGGCTAATCAGCCCCAGCATTTT.

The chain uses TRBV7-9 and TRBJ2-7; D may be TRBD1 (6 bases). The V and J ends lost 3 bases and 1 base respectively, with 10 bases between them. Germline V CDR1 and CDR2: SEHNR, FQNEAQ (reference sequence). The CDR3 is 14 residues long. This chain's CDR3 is CASSFRQGSYEQYF. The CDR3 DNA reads TGTGCCAGCAGCTTTCGGCAGGGGTCCTACGAGCAGTACTTC. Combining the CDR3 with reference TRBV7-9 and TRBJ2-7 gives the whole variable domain DTGVSQNPRHKITKRGQNVTFRCDPISEHNRLYWYRQTLGQGPEFLTYFQNEAQLEKSRLLSDRFSAERPKGSFSTLEIQRTEQGDSAMYLCASSFRQGSYEQYFGPGTRLTVT.